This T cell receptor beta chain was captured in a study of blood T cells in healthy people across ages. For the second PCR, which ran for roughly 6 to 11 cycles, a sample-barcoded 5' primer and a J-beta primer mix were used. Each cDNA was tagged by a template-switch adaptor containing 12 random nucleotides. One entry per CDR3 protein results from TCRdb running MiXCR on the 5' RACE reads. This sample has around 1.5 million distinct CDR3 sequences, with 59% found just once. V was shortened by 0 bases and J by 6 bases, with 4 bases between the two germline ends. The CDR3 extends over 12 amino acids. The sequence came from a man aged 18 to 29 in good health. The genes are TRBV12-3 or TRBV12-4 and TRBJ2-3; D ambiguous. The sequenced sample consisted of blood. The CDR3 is CASSLAHDTQYF. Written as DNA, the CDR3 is TGTGCCAGCAGTTTAGCTCATGATACGCAGTATTTT.